Listed below are T cell receptor beta chains from one sample, sequenced in a study of post-analysis software for immune sequencing data. TCRdb reprocessed the PCR reads with MiXCR, giving one entry per CDR3 protein. This table has about 570,000 distinct CDR3 sequences, less than 40% appearing once. Sequencing was performed on blood. These receptor sequences come from a girl aged 2 to 17 with multiple sclerosis. The CDR3 runs from the conserved cysteine through the conserved F or W. A D gene is named only where the DNA matches it firmly. Clone size, where shown, is once, few, many, or a class for clones that have expanded.

CDR3: CASSLGADQETQYF; DNA: TGTGCCAGCAGCTTAGGAGCGGACCAAGAGACCCAGTACTTC; V: TRBV7-9; D: -; J: TRBJ2-5; size: few
CDR3: CASSFNDPTGELFF; DNA: TGTGCCAGCAGTTTTAATGATCCCACCGGGGAGCTGTTTTTT; V: TRBV12-3/TRBV12-4; D: -; J: TRBJ2-2; size: -
CDR3: CASRASRAKNIQYF; DNA: TGTGCCAGCAGAGCTAGTCGAGCCAAAAACATTCAGTACTTC; V: TRBV28; D: -; J: TRBJ2-4; size: many
CDR3: CACSDPPGLAGDNEQFF; DNA: TGTGCCTGCAGTGACCCACCGGGACTAGCGGGAGACAATGAGCAGTTCTTC; V: TRBV6-4; D: TRBD2; J: TRBJ2-1; size: -
CDR3: CASTREKTGSGANVLTF; DNA: TGTGCCAGCACCAGAGAAAAGACAGGGTCCGGGGCCAACGTCCTGACTTTC; V: TRBV6-2/TRBV6-3; D: TRBD1; J: TRBJ2-6; size: -
CDR3: CASSLSDFTDTQYF; DNA: TGTGCCAGCAGCTTATCGGACTTCACAGATACGCAGTATTTT; V: TRBV7-9; D: -; J: TRBJ2-3; size: many
CDR3: CSVESPGSAQYF; DNA: TGCAGCGTTGAGTCTCCCGGATCGGCCCAGTACTTC; V: TRBV29-1; D: -; J: TRBJ2-7; size: -
CDR3: CASSQNLVTEAFF; DNA: TGTGCCAGCAGCCAAAATTTGGTCACTGAAGCTTTCTTT; V: TRBV14; D: -; J: TRBJ1-1; size: -
CDR3: CASRDRESQPQHF; DNA: TGTGCCAGCCGGGACAGGGAAAGTCAGCCCCAGCATTTT; V: TRBV10-3; D: TRBD1; J: TRBJ1-5; size: -
CDR3: CAISSERGTQETQYF; DNA: TGTGCCATCAGTTCCGAGCGGGGGACACAAGAGACCCAGTACTTC; V: TRBV10-3; D: TRBD2; J: TRBJ2-5; size: few
CDR3: CASGQGEGNSGYTF; DNA: TGTGCCAGTGGACAGGGAGAAGGCAATAGCGGCTACACCTTC; V: TRBV7-3; D: TRBD1; J: TRBJ1-2; size: few
CDR3: CSAPGAWQFF; DNA: TGCAGTGCCCCCGGGGCCTGGCAGTTCTTC; V: TRBV20-1; D: -; J: TRBJ2-1; size: -
CDR3: CASSTYRPTYEQYF; DNA: TGTGCCAGCAGCACATATCGGCCCACTTACGAGCAGTACTTC; V: TRBV28; D: -; J: TRBJ2-7; size: -
CDR3: CASRRGGGYNEQFF; DNA: TGTGCCAGCAGGAGGGGCGGGGGATACAATGAGCAGTTCTTC; V: TRBV27; D: TRBD2; J: TRBJ2-1; size: -
CDR3: CSATGGGSNQPQHF; DNA: TGCAGTGCTACCGGGGGGGGAAGCAATCAGCCCCAGCATTTT; V: TRBV20-1; D: -; J: TRBJ1-5; size: -
CDR3: CASGTFNTGELFF; DNA: TGCGCCAGCGGGACCTTTAACACCGGGGAGCTGTTTTTT; V: TRBV5-1; D: -; J: TRBJ2-2; size: -
CDR3: CSARELQGYYGYTF; DNA: TGCAGTGCTAGAGAGTTACAGGGGTACTATGGCTACACCTTC; V: TRBV20-1; D: TRBD1; J: TRBJ1-2; size: few
CDR3: CASSLDQGARHEKLFF; DNA: TGCGCCAGCAGCTTGGATCAGGGGGCGCGTCATGAAAAACTGTTTTTT; V: TRBV5-1; D: TRBD1; J: TRBJ1-4; size: -
CDR3: CSVPMTGGSYGYTF; DNA: TGCAGCGTCCCGATGACAGGGGGCAGTTATGGCTACACCTTC; V: TRBV29-1; D: TRBD1; J: TRBJ1-2; size: -
CDR3: CSARDRQGWGTEAFF; DNA: TGCAGTGCTAGAGATCGACAGGGTTGGGGCACTGAAGCTTTCTTT; V: TRBV20-1; D: TRBD1; J: TRBJ1-1; size: -
CDR3: CAISKDREWSEQYF; DNA: TGTGCCATCAGTAAGGACAGGGAGTGGAGCGAGCAGTACTTC; V: TRBV10-3; D: TRBD1; J: TRBJ2-7; size: few
CDR3: CASSQVLGEQYF; DNA: TGCGCCAGCAGCCAAGTGCTGGGAGAGCAGTACTTC; V: TRBV4-1; D: -; J: TRBJ2-7; size: -
CDR3: CASSGGGHTGELFF; DNA: TGTGCCAGCAGCGGAGGGGGTCACACCGGGGAGCTGTTTTTT; V: TRBV6-6; D: -; J: TRBJ2-2; size: -
CDR3: CASSQDLARNYYGYTF; DNA: TGTGCCAGCAGCCAAGATCTAGCCAGGAACTACTATGGCTACACCTTC; V: TRBV3-1; D: -; J: TRBJ1-2; size: -
CDR3: CASTTGGNQPQHF; DNA: TGTGCCAGCACCACAGGGGGCAATCAGCCCCAGCATTTT; V: TRBV5-6; D: TRBD1; J: TRBJ1-5; size: -
CDR3: CSALAGPPNQPQHF; DNA: TGCAGTGCCTTAGCAGGGCCCCCCAATCAGCCCCAGCATTTT; V: TRBV20-1; D: -; J: TRBJ1-5; size: few
CDR3: CASSEGTGGQPQHF; DNA: TGTGCCAGCAGCGAAGGGACAGGGGGGCAGCCCCAGCATTTT; V: TRBV27; D: TRBD1; J: TRBJ1-5; size: few
CDR3: CASSLAALGAGETQYF; DNA: TGCGCCAGCAGCTTGGCCGCTCTCGGGGCTGGAGAGACCCAGTACTTC; V: TRBV5-1; D: -; J: TRBJ2-5; size: -
CDR3: CASSYSIDIYEQYF; DNA: TGTGCCAGCAGTTACTCGATCGACATCTACGAGCAGTACTTC; V: TRBV6-6; D: -; J: TRBJ2-7; size: -
CDR3: CAGSNVLSSYEQYF; DNA: TGCGCCGGCAGCAATGTCCTAAGCTCCTACGAGCAGTACTTC; V: TRBV5-1; D: -; J: TRBJ2-7; size: -
CDR3: CSAPGGVETQYF; DNA: TGCAGTGCTCCGGGGGGGGTTGAGACCCAGTACTTC; V: TRBV20-1; D: TRBD2; J: TRBJ2-5; size: few